This TCR beta chain was profiled in a study of blood T cell repertoires in COVID-19. Study at large: Sites across the United States, Italy and Spain contributed samples from acute and convalescent COVID-19. T cells, B-cell-depleted T cells, or PBMCs supplied cDNA or gDNA.

This CDR3 is built from 14 residues. The germline CDR1 and CDR2 sequences are SGHNT and YENEEA. V was shortened by 1 base and J by 1 base, with 4 bases between the two germline ends. In the original workflow: Reference gene primer amplification in the assay estimated nucleated cell counts. The table came from immunoSEQ multiplex PCR; TCRdb's copy has only in-frame clones and leaves some out. D and trimming were read from the DNA, whereas the V and J calls and clone size are those reported in that table. The table includes 15,000 to 20,000 clones, 91% detected once. The receptor's source is a human donor in a cohort sampled during active COVID-19. The chain has TRBV11-3 and TRBJ2-2; D unclear. Sequencing used peripheral blood. Here the CDR3 reads CASSLGGNTGELFF. Here the CDR3 DNA reads TGTGCCAGCAGCTTAGGAGGGAACACCGGGGAGCTGTTTTTT. The full variable domain, in which reference TRBV11-3 and TRBJ2-2 provide the parts outside the CDR3, is EAGVVQSPRYKIIEKKQPVAFWCNPISGHNTLYWYLQNLGQGPELLIRYENEEAVDDSQLPKDRFSAERLKGVDSTLKIQPAELGDSAVYLCASSLGGNTGELFFGEGSRLTVL.